This T cell receptor (beta chain) was recovered during a study of shared clonotypes between healthy human individuals. Across the study: Serving as donors were a couple of women and a few men, whose ages spanned 18 to 49. Every donor yielded three CD4 naive, three CD4 memory, two CD8 naive and one CD8 memory plate.

In germline, CDR1 is WNHNN, CDR2 SYGVQD (reference sequence). The V end was cut by 5 bases, the J end by 3 bases, with 14 bases between. CDR3 size: 14 residues. CD45RA+ naive and CD45RA-negative memory subsets were separated from CD4+ cells. Measured with immunoSEQ multiplex PCR; TCRdb has only the in-frame clones, and not every one. Altogether about 2,500,000 clones are present, approximately 92% being singletons, with the ten largest covering over 0.12%. Sequencing was carried out using naive CD4+ T cells sorted from blood. Subset meaning: CD45RA+ positively selected. The chain combines TRBV10-1 with TRBJ2-7, with a weak D call TRBD2 (6 bases). The clonotype comes from a man aged 18 to 30 in good health. Here the CDR3 DNA reads TGCGCCAGCAGTCCGGGGGATCTGGTCTACGAGCAGTACTTC. It yields the protein CASSPGDLVYEQYF.